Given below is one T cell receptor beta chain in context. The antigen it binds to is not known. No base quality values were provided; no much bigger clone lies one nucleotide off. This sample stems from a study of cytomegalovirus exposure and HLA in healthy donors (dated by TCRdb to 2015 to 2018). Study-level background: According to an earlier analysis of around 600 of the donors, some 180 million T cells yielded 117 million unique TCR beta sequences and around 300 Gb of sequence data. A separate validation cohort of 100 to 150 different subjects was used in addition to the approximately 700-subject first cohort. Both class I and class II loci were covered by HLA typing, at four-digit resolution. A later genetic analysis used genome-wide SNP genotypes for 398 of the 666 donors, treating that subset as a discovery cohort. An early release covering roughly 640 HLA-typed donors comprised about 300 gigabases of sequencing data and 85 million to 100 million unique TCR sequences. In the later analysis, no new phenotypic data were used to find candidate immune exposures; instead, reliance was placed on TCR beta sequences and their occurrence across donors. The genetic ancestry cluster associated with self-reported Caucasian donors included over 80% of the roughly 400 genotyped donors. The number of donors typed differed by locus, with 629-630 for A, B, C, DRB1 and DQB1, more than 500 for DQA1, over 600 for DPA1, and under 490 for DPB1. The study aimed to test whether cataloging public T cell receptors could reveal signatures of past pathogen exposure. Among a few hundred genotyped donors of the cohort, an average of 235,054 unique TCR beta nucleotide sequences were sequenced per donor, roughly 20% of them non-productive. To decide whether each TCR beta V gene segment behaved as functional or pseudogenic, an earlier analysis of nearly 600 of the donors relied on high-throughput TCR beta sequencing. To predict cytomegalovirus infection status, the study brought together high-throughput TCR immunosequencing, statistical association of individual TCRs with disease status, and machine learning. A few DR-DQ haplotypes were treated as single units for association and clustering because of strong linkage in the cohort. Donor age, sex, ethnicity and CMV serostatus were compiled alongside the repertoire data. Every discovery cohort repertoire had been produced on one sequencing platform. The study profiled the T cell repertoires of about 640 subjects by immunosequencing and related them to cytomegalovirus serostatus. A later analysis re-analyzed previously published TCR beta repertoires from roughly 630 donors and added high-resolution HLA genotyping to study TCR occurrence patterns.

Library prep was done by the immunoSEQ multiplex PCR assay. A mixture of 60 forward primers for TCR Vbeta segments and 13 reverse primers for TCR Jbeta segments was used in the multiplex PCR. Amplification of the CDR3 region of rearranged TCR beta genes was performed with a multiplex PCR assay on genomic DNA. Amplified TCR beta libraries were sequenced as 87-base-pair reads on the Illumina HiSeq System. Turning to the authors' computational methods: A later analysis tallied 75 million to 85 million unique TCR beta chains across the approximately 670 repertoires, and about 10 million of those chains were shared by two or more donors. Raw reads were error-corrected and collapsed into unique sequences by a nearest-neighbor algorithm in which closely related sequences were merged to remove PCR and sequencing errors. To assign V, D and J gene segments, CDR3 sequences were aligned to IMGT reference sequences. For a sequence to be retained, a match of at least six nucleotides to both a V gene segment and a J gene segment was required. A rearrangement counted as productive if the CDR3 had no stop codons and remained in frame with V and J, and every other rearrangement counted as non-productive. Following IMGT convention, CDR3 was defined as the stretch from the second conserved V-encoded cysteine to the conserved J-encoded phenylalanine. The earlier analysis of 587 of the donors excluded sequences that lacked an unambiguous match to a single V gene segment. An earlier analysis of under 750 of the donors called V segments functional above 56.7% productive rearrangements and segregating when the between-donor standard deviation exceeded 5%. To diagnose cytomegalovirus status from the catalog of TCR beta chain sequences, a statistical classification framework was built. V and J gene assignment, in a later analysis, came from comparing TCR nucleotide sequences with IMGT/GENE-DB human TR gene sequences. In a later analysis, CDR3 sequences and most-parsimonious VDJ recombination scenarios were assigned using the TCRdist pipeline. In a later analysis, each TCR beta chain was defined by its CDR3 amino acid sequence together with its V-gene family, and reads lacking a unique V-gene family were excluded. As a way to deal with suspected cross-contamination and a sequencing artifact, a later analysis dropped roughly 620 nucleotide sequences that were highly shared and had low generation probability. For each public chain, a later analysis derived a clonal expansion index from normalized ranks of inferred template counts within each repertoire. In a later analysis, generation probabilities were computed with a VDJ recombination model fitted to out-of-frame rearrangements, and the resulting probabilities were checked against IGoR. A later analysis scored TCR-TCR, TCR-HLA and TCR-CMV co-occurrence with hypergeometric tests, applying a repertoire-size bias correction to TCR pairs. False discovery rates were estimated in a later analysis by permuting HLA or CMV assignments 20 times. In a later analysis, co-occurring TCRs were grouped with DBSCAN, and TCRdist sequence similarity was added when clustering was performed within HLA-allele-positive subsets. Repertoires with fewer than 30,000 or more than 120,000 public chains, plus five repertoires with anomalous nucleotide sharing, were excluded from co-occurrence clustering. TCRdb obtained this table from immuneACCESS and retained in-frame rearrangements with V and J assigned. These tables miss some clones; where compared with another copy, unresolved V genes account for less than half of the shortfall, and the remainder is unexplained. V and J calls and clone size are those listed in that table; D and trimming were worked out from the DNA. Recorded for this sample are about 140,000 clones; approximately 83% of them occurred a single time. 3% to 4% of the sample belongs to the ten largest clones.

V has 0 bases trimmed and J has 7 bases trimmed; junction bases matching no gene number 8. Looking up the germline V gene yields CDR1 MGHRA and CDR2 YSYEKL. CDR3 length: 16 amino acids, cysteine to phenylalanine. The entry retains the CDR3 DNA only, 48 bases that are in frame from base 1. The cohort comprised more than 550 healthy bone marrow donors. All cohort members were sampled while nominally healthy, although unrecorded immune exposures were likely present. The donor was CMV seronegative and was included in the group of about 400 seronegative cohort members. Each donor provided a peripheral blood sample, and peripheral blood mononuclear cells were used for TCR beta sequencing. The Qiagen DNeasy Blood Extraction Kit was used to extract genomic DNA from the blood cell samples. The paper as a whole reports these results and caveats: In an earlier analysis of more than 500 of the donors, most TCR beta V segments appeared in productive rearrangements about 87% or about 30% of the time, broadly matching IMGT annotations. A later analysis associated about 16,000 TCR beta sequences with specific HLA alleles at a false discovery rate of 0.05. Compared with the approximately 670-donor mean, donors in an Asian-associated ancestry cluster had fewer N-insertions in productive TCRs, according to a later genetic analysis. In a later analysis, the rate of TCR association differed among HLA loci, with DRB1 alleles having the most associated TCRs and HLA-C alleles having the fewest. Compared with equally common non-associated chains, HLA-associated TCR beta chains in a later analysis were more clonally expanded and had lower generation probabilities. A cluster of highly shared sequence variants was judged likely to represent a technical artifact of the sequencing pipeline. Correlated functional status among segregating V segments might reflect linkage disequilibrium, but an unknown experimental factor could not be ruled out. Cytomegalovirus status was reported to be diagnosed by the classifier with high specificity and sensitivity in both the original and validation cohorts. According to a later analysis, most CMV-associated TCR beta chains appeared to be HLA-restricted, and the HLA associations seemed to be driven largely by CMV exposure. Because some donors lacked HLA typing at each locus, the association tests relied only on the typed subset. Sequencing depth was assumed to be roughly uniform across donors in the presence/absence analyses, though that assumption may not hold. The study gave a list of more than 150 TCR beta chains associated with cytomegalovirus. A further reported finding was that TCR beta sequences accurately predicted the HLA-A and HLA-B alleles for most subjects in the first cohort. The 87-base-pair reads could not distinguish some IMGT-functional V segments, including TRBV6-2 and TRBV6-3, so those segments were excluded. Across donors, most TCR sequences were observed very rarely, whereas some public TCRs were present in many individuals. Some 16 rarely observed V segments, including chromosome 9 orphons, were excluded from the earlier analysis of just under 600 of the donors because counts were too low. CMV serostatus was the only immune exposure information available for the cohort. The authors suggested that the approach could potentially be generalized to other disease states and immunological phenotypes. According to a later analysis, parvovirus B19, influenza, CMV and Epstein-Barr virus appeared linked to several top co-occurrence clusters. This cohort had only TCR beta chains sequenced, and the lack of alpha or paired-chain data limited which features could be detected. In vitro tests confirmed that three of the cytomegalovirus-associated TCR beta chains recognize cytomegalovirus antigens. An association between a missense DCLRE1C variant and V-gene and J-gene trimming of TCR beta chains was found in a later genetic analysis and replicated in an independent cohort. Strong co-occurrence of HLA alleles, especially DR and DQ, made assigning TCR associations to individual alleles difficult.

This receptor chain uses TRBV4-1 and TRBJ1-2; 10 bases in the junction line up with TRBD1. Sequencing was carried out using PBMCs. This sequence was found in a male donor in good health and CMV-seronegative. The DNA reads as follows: TGCGCCAGCAGCCAAGATTCGGGACAGGGGTTCTCTGGCTACACCTTC. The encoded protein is CASSQDSGQGFSGYTF.